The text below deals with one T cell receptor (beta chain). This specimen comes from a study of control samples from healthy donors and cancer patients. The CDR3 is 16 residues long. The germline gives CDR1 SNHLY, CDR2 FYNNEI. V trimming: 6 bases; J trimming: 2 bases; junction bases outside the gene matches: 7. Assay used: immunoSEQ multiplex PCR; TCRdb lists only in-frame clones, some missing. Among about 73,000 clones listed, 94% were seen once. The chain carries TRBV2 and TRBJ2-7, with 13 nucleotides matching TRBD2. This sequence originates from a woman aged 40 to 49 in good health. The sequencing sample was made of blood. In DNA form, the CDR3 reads TGTGCCAGCAGGGCTACCGGGACTAGCGGGGCCTACGAGCAGTACTTC. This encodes CASRATGTSGAYEQYF.